Described below is a single T cell receptor (beta chain) sequence and its context. The data originate from a study of T-cell memory formation after mild COVID-19. From the 5' RACE reads, TCRdb called clonotypes with MiXCR, one entry per CDR3 protein. This table has a few hundred thousand distinct CDR3 sequences, less than 25% appearing once. The CDR3 sequence is 14 residues long. Unmatched junction bases numbered 7, after V lost 10 bases and J lost 2 bases. This receptor was identified in an adult woman who had mild COVID-19 (a few samples of this study predate the infection). Cell type and time point are not known. Sample: PBMCs or a T cell subset sorted from them (not recorded which). The V and J genes are TRBV12-3 or TRBV12-4 and TRBJ2-3, with TRBD2 identical over 9 bases. CDR3: CATTPGLATDTQYF. The CDR3 DNA follows: TGTGCCACCACCCCGGGACTAGCCACAGATACGCAGTATTTT.